This T cell receptor beta chain was found in a study of blood T cell repertoires in COVID-19. The overall study: Spain, Italy and the United States supplied samples that represented acute and convalescent COVID-19. From T cells, B-cell-depleted T cells, or PBMCs came the material, which was cDNA or gDNA.

The J segment lost 3 bases and the V segment lost 4 bases, leaving 6 bases of the junction unmatched. The CDR3 is 15 amino acids. Looked up from germline, CDR1 is SGHRS and CDR2 is YFSETQ. As for this clone: Other DNA sequences of this sample code for an identical CDR3.

As processed by the authors: Estimation of nucleated cell counts relied on the amplification of reference gene primers. Sequencing was performed with immunoSEQ multiplex PCR; in TCRdb, only in-frame clones are kept and a portion is missing. The V and J calls and clone size come from that table; D and trimming were worked out from the DNA. Among about 230,000 clones listed, approximately 82% were seen once. This TCR came from a man aged 80 or over with acute or convalescent COVID-19. The V gene is TRBV5-1, the J gene TRBJ2-2, with 7 nucleotides matching TRBD2. Sequencing was carried out using peripheral blood. CDR3 coding DNA: TGCGCCAGCAGCCTCCCTGGGGGGGACACCGGGGAGCTGTTTTTT. Translating it yields CASSLPGGDTGELFF.